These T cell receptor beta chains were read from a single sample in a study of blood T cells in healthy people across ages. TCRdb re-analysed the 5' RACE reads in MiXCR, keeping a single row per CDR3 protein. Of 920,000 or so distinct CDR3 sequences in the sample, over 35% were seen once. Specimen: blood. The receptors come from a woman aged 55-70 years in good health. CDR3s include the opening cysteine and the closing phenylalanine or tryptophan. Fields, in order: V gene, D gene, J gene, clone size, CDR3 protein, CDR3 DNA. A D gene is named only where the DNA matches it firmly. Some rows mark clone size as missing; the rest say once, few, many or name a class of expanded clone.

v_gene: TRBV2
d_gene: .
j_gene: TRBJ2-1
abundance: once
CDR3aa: CASQGQFSYNEQFF
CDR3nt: TGTGCCAGCCAAGGACAGTTCTCCTACAATGAGCAGTTCTTC

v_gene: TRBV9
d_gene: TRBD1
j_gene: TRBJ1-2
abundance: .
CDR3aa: CASSSRDREDGYTF
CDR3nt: TGTGCCAGCAGCTCCAGAGACAGGGAGGATGGCTACACCTTC

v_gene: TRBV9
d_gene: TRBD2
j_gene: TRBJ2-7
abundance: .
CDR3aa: CASSPRTSNHEQYF
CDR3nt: TGTGCCAGCAGCCCCCGGACTAGCAACCACGAGCAGTACTTC

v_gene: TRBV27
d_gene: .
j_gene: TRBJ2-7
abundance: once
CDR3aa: CASMGARYEQYF
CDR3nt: TGTGCCAGCATGGGGGCACGATACGAGCAGTACTTC

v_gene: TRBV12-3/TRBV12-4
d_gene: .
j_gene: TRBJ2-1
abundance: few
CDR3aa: CASSLPPMDNEQFF
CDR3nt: TGTGCCAGCAGTTTACCGCCAATGGACAATGAGCAGTTCTTC

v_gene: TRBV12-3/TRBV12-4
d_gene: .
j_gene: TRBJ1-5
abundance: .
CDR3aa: CASSVGSGQPQHF
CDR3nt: TGTGCCAGTAGTGTCGGGAGTGGACAGCCCCAGCATTTT

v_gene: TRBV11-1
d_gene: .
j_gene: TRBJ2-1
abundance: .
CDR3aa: CASTLRAIPHEQFF
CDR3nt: TGTGCCAGCACCCTAAGGGCGATACCACATGAGCAGTTCTTC

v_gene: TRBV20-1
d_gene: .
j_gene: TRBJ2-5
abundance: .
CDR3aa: CSASRWAEGFQETQYF
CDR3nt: TGCAGTGCTAGTCGTTGGGCAGAGGGTTTCCAAGAGACCCAGTACTTC

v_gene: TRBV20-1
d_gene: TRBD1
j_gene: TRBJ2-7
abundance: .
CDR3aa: CSATTGAGYEQYF
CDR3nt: TGCAGTGCTACGACAGGGGCGGGGTACGAGCAGTACTTC

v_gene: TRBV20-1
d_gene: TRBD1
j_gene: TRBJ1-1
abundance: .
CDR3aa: CSARAGGSFTEAFF
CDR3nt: TGCAGTGCCAGAGCAGGGGGGAGCTTCACTGAAGCTTTCTTT

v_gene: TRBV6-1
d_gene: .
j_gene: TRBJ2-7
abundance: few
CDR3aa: CASSAVQKAYEQYF
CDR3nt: TGTGCCAGCAGTGCGGTACAAAAGGCCTACGAGCAGTACTTC

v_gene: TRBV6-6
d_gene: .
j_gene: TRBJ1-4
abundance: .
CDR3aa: CASSYSFATNEKLFF
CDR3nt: TGTGCCAGCAGTTACTCCTTTGCAACTAATGAAAAACTGTTTTTT

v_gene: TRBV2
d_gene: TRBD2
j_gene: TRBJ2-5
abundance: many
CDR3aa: CASSRGVETQYF
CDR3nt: TGTGCCAGCAGTCGGGGGGTAGAGACCCAGTACTTC

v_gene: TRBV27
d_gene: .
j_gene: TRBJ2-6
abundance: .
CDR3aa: CASSPPASRSGANVLTF
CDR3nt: TGTGCCAGCAGCCCCCCCGCTTCTCGCTCTGGGGCCAACGTCCTGACTTTC